This T cell receptor (beta chain) stems from a study of OX40 agonist ivuxolimab in advanced cancers. Patients were excluded for autoimmune disease history or systemic immunosuppression. The study sampled blood at baseline, cycle 4 day 1, and cycle 7 day 1. This clone was seen more than once but under ten times. CDR3 length equals 13 residues. The germline CDR1 and CDR2 sequences are KGHSH and LQKENI. Trimming removed 1 base at V and 6 bases at J, with 10 bases between. The data were produced by immunoSEQ multiplex PCR, yet TCRdb's version contains in-frame clones alone and is incomplete. The sample records about 98,000 clones, approximately 90% being singletons.

The chain recombines TRBV18 with TRBJ2-7; D gene unclear. The material sequenced was CD4+ or CD8+ T cells sorted from blood, taken in a trial of the OX40 agonist ivuxolimab. The sequence was collected from an adult with an advanced solid tumor such as melanoma, head and neck, liver or kidney cancer. The CDR3 protein is CASSPLSRGEQYF. CDR3 DNA sequence: TGTGCCAGCTCACCACTTTCCCGAGGCGAGCAGTACTTC.